The subject of this entry is one TCR beta chain. What this receptor recognizes is not known. Base qualities are not recorded, but no much larger clone differs from it by a single base. The data are from a study of human T cells and chemical hapten exposure (dated by TCRdb to about 2021). Broadly, across the study: For sensitization, 2% DPC in acetone was applied to a roughly 2 cm by roughly 2 cm area of upper inner arm skin. This study followed changes in the peripheral blood TCR repertoire in vivo during primary and secondary sensitization of alopecia patients to the hapten diphenylcyclopropenone (DPC). Libraries were combined into a pool for sequencing, and differences in TCR yield between samples came mainly from small differences in library volumes within the pool. Patch testing was done on the upper back using Finn chambers containing 0.01% DPC, and results were scored after 6 days according to International Contact Dermatitis Research Group standards. For TCR sequencing, blood came from some 31 alopecia patients at anywhere from one to four time points (pre-sensitization, 2, 6 and 24 weeks). Blood samples were taken from patients before sensitization (week 0) and then at 2, 6 and about 24 weeks after DPC sensitization. The patient cohort, mostly female, included alopecia areata with under or over 50% scalp involvement, alopecia totalis and alopecia universalis. Weekly therapeutic DPC doses were additionally applied to the scalp of patients throughout the roughly 25-week study period. What the study reported, not specific to this receptor: All patients had alopecia, a presumed autoimmune disease, so their immune response might differ from that of healthy individuals. The number of TCRs above 1 in 1000 frequency did not change with DPC sensitization; there was no evidence of global repertoire structure alterations. Compared with pre-sensitization or healthy control sets, expanded TCRs formed significantly more large CDR3 similarity clusters, which is consistent with antigen-driven responses. After repeated subsampling, the strength of the expansion versus patch-test correlation and the threshold at which it became significant changed. Patch test score was positively correlated with the number of PT1 expanded TCRs, with significance at thresholds 8, 16 and 32 but not at 4.

Read against the paper, the sample's time point label means: patch test 1, 2 weeks after DPC sensitization. The treatment or condition label here, explained by the study, means: therapeutic diphenylcyclopropenone sensitization with weekly scalp DPC. At every patch-test visit, the blood draw took place before the patch test was put on. To be eligible, patients had to be aged 18 to 70, diagnosed with alopecia and judged suitable for DPC therapy, while pregnant patients were excluded. Total RNA was isolated from unfractionated whole blood collected in Tempus Blood RNA tubes. The library was prepared using RACE. The run used a NextSeq 500. Library preparation attached unique molecular identifiers to individual cDNA molecules for quantitative, reproducible TCR counting. From each blood RNA sample, both TCR alpha and TCR beta chains were sequenced. On the study's bioinformatics: The median number of TCRs per sample was roughly 94,000, ranging from about 23,224 to 750,000. V, J and CDR3 annotation of the TCR reads was carried out using the Decombinator software suite. To make PS versus PT1 abundance plots, every sample was subsampled to the same number of TCRs (28,000). Expanded TCRs were defined as absent before sensitization and observed at least eight times at the 2-week time point. Using fastp at Q25 and MiXCR, TCRdb reprocessed the public reads and kept productive beta chains. Here each entry gathers all rows of one CDR3 protein and keeps the most common genes and DNA. The V and J calls shown here were made by TCRdb, not taken from the authors' results. The sample yields about 80,000 distinct CDR3 sequences; under 13% were counted once. The ten top clones hold more than 1.1% of the sample.

The sample consisted of whole blood, taken in connection with sensitization to the hapten diphenylcyclopropenone (DPC). This TCR was recovered from a woman aged 45-65 years with alopecia areata. Some clones in this sample may be carry-over from other donors' samples.

The CDR3 sequence is CSARGSGRYEQYF. The DNA sequence follows: TGCAGTGCTAGAGGTAGCGGGAGATACGAGCAGTACTTC. The sequence joins TRBV20-1 to TRBJ2-7, with TRBD2 matching 9 junction bases. The germline V gene (reference sequence) gives CDR1 as DFQATT and CDR2 as SNEGSKA. Trimming takes 1 base off V and 4 bases off J; junction bases not matched to a gene: 2. The CDR3 runs 13 residues from the cysteine to the phenylalanine. The entry retains the CDR3 DNA only, 39 bases that are in frame from base 1.